This T cell receptor (beta chain) was found in a study of OX40 agonist ivuxolimab in advanced cancers. This CDR3 spans 16 amino acids. Germline-derived CDR1 and CDR2 are SGDLS and YYNGEE. V was clipped by 6 bases and J by 0 bases, with 16 bases between them. TCRdb keeps only in-frame clones here, not all; method: immunoSEQ multiplex PCR. The sample has around 53,000 clones; roughly 85% are singletons. Blood specimens came from baseline, cycle 4 day 1, and cycle 7 day 1. The receptor's source is an adult with an advanced solid tumor such as melanoma, head and neck, liver or kidney cancer. This material consisted of CD4+ or CD8+ T cells sorted from blood, taken in a trial of the OX40 agonist ivuxolimab. The J gene is TRBJ1-3, the V gene TRBV9; a weak D match, TRBD1 (5 bases). Here the CDR3 reads CASTTRDGSSGNTIYF. The CDR3 DNA reads TGTGCCAGCACCACCCGGGACGGATCCTCTGGAAACACCATATATTTT.